The 21 T cell receptor beta chains below come from one sample, sequenced in a study of blood T cells in healthy people across ages. With a J-beta primer mix and a sample-barcoded 5' primer, a second PCR ran about 6 to 11 cycles. TCRdb re-derived calls from the 5' RACE reads in MiXCR, one entry per CDR3 protein. In the table there are hundreds of thousands of distinct CDR3 sequences, more than 40% of which are singletons. Sequenced sample: blood. Receptors were obtained from a woman aged 60 to 75 in good health.

The J gene is TRBJ2-1, the V gene TRBV5-1; 11 bases agree with TRBD2. The CDR3 sequence is 15 residues long. The V segment lost 4 bases and the J segment 7 bases; nucleotides outside the gene matches: 7. The germline V gene has CDR1 SGHRS and CDR2 YFSETQ. The CDR3 protein is CASSPSGTSGNEQFF. In DNA, the CDR3 is TGCGCCAGCAGCCCCTCCGGGACTAGCGGTAATGAGCAGTTCTTC.

The V call is TRBV20-1, the J call TRBJ2-7; 10 nucleotides agree with TRBD2. This CDR3 contains 14 residues. Looked up from germline, CDR1 is DFQATT and CDR2 is SNEGSKA (reference sequence). With 8 bases clipped from V and 6 bases from J, the junction kept 13 bases outside the gene matches. The CDR3 sequence: CSPLKREGSSEQYF. CDR3 sequence (DNA): TGCAGTCCACTAAAGCGGGAGGGATCAAGCGAGCAGTACTTC.

J is TRBJ1-1 and V is TRBV7-8; the D is unclear. This CDR3 contains 15 residues. V was cut by 5 bases and J by 1 base, with 14 bases left in between. CDR1 SGHVS and CDR2 FQNEAQ come from the germline V gene. CDR3 protein: CASSPYVATNTEAFF. In DNA form, the CDR3 reads TGTGCCAGCAGCCCATACGTGGCGACGAACACTGAAGCTTTCTTT.

The chain links TRBV6-2 or TRBV6-3 to TRBJ2-3; D ambiguous. The CDR3 is 14 residues long. V was cut by 7 bases and J by 3 bases, with 14 bases left in between. Germline CDR1 reads MNHEY; CDR2 reads SVGEGT. The CDR3 nucleotides read TGTGCCAGCACCTGGTACCCCGGGACAGATACGCAGTATTTT. Its protein is CASTWYPGTDTQYF.

The V and J genes are TRBV4-3 and TRBJ1-1, with D uncertain. The V gene lost 5 bases and the J gene lost 6 bases, with 13 bases spanning the gap. This CDR3 comprises 13 residues. Germline V lookup: CDR1 LGHNA, CDR2 YSLEER. The CDR3 sequence: CASSIRQSAEAFF. The DNA of the CDR3 is TGCGCCAGCAGCATAAGGCAGTCCGCTGAAGCTTTCTTT.

This clonotype was counted ten times or more. The rearrangement uses TRBV18 and TRBJ1-6; possibly TRBD1 for D (5 bases). V was pared by 4 bases and J by 8 bases, with 15 bases between. The CDR3 totals 15 residues. The germline CDR1 and CDR2 sequences are KGHSH and LQKENI. CDR3 coding DNA: TGTGCCAGCTCACAACGAGCTCAAGGGGATTCACCCCTCCACTTT. Amino acid sequence: CASSQRAQGDSPLHF.

This clonotype was detected only a few times. The rearrangement joins TRBV10-3 to TRBJ2-7; TRBD1 is a possible D gene (6 bases). The length of the CDR3 is 14 residues. The germline V and J ends were trimmed by 0 bases and 4 bases, with 10 bases remaining between them. CDR1 is ENHRY, CDR2 SYGVKD, per germline. This CDR3 reads CAISESGTPYEQYF. The CDR3 DNA sequence: TGTGCCATCAGTGAGTCCGGGACACCATACGAGCAGTACTTC.

The V call is TRBV4-1, the J call TRBJ1-2, with TRBD1 matching over 9 bases. The V gene end was trimmed by 4 bases and the J gene end by 2 bases; junction bases not matched to a gene: 14. There are 18 residues in the CDR3. Germline loops: CDR1 MGHRA, CDR2 YSYEKL. The CDR3 coding sequence is TGCGCCAGCAGCCCGTATGCGGGACAGGGAGACACCAACTATGGCTACACCTTC. This sequence encodes CASSPYAGQGDTNYGYTF.

The chain is built from TRBV5-1 and TRBJ2-7; D is possibly TRBD1 (6 bases). This CDR3 spans 14 amino acids. V shed 2 bases and J shed 3 bases, with 12 bases lying between them. CDR1 is SGHRS, CDR2 YFSETQ, per germline. CDR3 in amino acids: CASSFPDSLYEQYF. The CDR3 nucleotides are TGCGCCAGCAGCTTCCCGGACAGCCTCTACGAGCAGTACTTC. Variable domain in full (rest from reference TRBV5-1 and TRBJ2-7): KAGVTQTPRYLIKTRGQQVTLSCSPISGHRSVSWYQQTPGQGLQFLFEYFSETQRNKGNFPGRFSGRQFSNSRSEMNVSTLELGDSALYLCASSFPDSLYEQYFGPGTRLTVT.

This clonotype was seen only a few times. V usage is TRBV6-2 or TRBV6-3 and J usage is TRBJ2-3, with 7 bases identical to TRBD2. Trimming took 2 bases from V and 0 from J; bases not matched to a gene: 2. CDR3 size: 15 residues. The V gene's germline CDR1 is MNHEY and CDR2 SVGEGT. CDR3 coding DNA: TGTGCCAGCAGTTACAAGCGGGGCAGCACAGATACGCAGTATTTT. Encoded protein: CASSYKRGSTDTQYF.

This rearrangement joins TRBV6-2 or TRBV6-3 to TRBJ2-7; maybe TRBD2 (7 bases). V lost 6 bases, J lost 7 bases, and 25 bases lay in between. This CDR3 comprises 16 residues. CDR1 and CDR2 (germline): MNHEY, SVGEGT. The CDR3 spells CASSSERRGANHEQYF. CDR3 in DNA: TGTGCCAGCAGCTCAGAGCGCCGGGGGGCGAACCATGAGCAGTACTTC.

This clonotype has only a few counts. The chain employs TRBV12-3 or TRBV12-4 and TRBJ2-7; 9 nucleotides agree with TRBD2. After removal of 6 bases from V and 7 bases from J, the junction contained 13 bases not matched to a gene. This CDR3 is built from 15 residues. The CDR3 protein is CASRQSGRREGEQYF. The CDR3 DNA reads as TGTGCCAGCAGACAAAGCGGGAGGCGGGAGGGAGAGCAGTACTTC.

This clonotype came up a few times. The gene calls are TRBV18 and TRBJ1-6, with D unresolved. With 1 base removed from V and 4 bases from J, the gap between germline ends came to 2 bases. The CDR3 sequence is 13 residues long. Germline V CDR1 and CDR2: KGHSH, LQKENI. CDR3 in amino acids: CASSPQYNSPLHF. Written as DNA, the CDR3 is TGTGCCAGCTCACCACAGTATAATTCACCCCTCCACTTT.

This chain connects TRBV20-1 to TRBJ2-3; D might be TRBD2 (5 bases). The CDR3 sequence is 12 residues long. Per germline, CDR1 DFQATT and CDR2 SNEGSKA (reference sequence). For the CDR3, the DNA is TGCAGGGGCGACGGGGATCCAGATACGCAGTATTTT. It encodes CRGDGDPDTQYF.

The chain links TRBV12-3 or TRBV12-4 to TRBJ1-1; maybe TRBD1 (6 bases). This CDR3 has 14 amino acids. Trimming removed 5 bases at V and 4 bases at J, with 14 bases between. CDR3 sequence: CASSPSGGRTEAFF. CDR3 coding DNA: TGTGCCAGCAGTCCCTCGGGGGGGCGCACTGAAGCTTTCTTT.

The J gene is TRBJ2-6, the V gene TRBV12-3 or TRBV12-4; TRBD2 matches at 7 bases. V was pared by 4 bases and J by 0 bases, with 9 bases of the junction left unmatched. The CDR3 covers 18 residues. The CDR3: CASSWGRGPYSGANVLTF. DNA for the CDR3: TGTGCCAGCAGTTGGGGGAGGGGACCATACTCTGGGGCCAACGTCCTGACTTTC.

This clonotype appeared a few times. The chain uses TRBV21-1 and TRBJ1-2; TRBD1, as called in the table, went unchecked against the DNA. TRBV21-1 is a documented pseudogene. The CDR3 extends over 12 amino acids. The CDR3 DNA reads as TGTGCCATCGGACAGTCTAACTATGGCTACACCTTC. It yields the protein CAIGQSNYGYTF.

The chain couples TRBV12-3 or TRBV12-4 to TRBJ2-7; D is perhaps TRBD1 (6 bases). CDR3 size: 15 residues. V was clipped by 8 bases and J by 0 bases, with 17 bases between them. The CDR3 protein is CASGFGQTSSYEQYF. For the CDR3, the DNA is TGTGCCAGCGGATTTGGACAGACGAGCTCCTACGAGCAGTACTTC.

This chain uses TRBV20-1 with TRBJ2-7; TRBD2 aligns across 13 bases. Germline trimming cut 4 bases from V and 7 bases from J; bases unmatched to any gene: 10. CDR3 length equals 15 residues. The germline V gene encodes CDR1 DFQATT and CDR2 SNEGSKA (reference sequence). As DNA, the CDR3 is TGCAGTGCTACCCAAACTAGCGGGAGGGCCGATGAGCAGTACTTC. Translated: CSATQTSGRADEQYF.

This clonotype was counted only a few times. The chain uses TRBV28 and TRBJ2-7, with 7 bases identical to TRBD1. Germline CDR1 MDHEN, CDR2 SYDVKM. This CDR3 is built from 13 residues. J was trimmed by 4 bases and V by 5 bases; bases with no gene match: 5. The CDR3 loop reads CASSRTGVYEQYF. The CDR3 nucleotides read TGTGCCAGCAGTCGCACAGGGGTTTACGAGCAGTACTTC.

The chain links TRBV7-2 to TRBJ2-5, with 12 bases that match TRBD2. Germline V gene sequence: CDR1 SGHTA, CDR2 FQGNSA. This CDR3 comprises 15 residues. The junction had 3 bases not matched to a gene; V was cut back by 6 bases and J by 1 base. The CDR3 DNA reads as TGTGCCAGCAGTCGGACTAGCGGGATCCAAGAGACCCAGTACTTC. Amino acids: CASSRTSGIQETQYF.